One sample yielded the 15 T cell receptor beta chains listed below, sequenced in a study of OX40 agonist ivuxolimab in advanced cancers. The library was prepared using the immunoSEQ multiplex PCR assay. Entries here come from immuneACCESS through TCRdb and include only in-frame sequences with V and J called. Some clones fail to appear in such tables; in the studies checked, an unresolved V gene covers under half of the shortfall, and the cause of the remainder is unknown. The sample table contains some 80,000 clones; only one count was recorded for about 90% of them. The leading ten clones occupy about 2.8% of the sample. The specimen comprised CD4+ or CD8+ T cells sorted from blood, sampled in a trial of the OX40 agonist ivuxolimab. The receptors shown here come from an adult with an advanced solid tumor such as melanoma, head and neck, liver or kidney cancer.

The chain employs TRBV18 and TRBJ2-3; 8 bases align to TRBD2. The CDR3 runs to 17 residues. The trim removed 3 bases at V and 0 bases at J, leaving 8 bases unmatched. In germline, CDR1 is KGHSH, CDR2 LQKENI. The CDR3 bases are TGTGCCAGCTCACCGGGGCTAGCGGGCGTCAGCACAGATACGCAGTATTTT. Its translation is CASSPGLAGVSTDTQYF.

The V call is TRBV11-1, the J call TRBJ2-7; 9 bases map to TRBD1. Germline loops: CDR1 SGHAT, CDR2 FQDESV (reference sequence). V lost 5 bases, J lost 0 bases, and 5 bases stayed unmatched. This CDR3 comprises 15 residues. The CDR3 region has the DNA TGTGCCAGCAGCCGGGACAGGGCCTTCTCCTACGAGCAGTACTTC. It yields the protein CASSRDRAFSYEQYF.

The chain joins TRBV2 to TRBJ2-1, with TRBD1 as a possible D gene (6 bases). The CDR3 consists of 14 residues. Germline CDR1 reads SNHLY; CDR2 reads FYNNEI. The V end was cut by 7 bases, the J end by 8 bases, with 18 bases between. CDR3 loop: CASTVAPGVYEQFF. The CDR3, as DNA: TGTGCCAGCACCGTGGCCCCAGGGGTCTATGAGCAGTTCTTC.

The chain joins TRBV27 to TRBJ1-2; 8 nucleotides agree with TRBD1. Germline-derived CDR1 and CDR2 are MNHEY and SMNVEV (reference sequence). J was trimmed by 5 bases and V by 6 bases; bases with no gene match: 8. The CDR3 has 14 residues. The CDR3 DNA reads TGTGCCAGCAGCCATAAACAGGGGGGGTATGGCTACACCTTC. This gives the protein CASSHKQGGYGYTF.

This chain uses TRBV5-8 with TRBJ1-3, with D hard to call. Germline values: CDR1 SGHTS, CDR2 YDEGEE. This CDR3 spans 14 amino acids. With 0 bases removed from V and 2 bases from J, the gap between germline ends came to 6 bases. The chain's CDR3 is CASSLARAGNTIYF. The CDR3 bases are TGTGCCAGCAGCTTGGCCCGGGCTGGAAACACCATATATTTT.

The gene calls are TRBV2 and TRBJ1-4; TRBD1 might be the D (5 bases). The V gene lost 5 bases and the J gene lost 6 bases, with 13 bases spanning the gap. The CDR3 has 14 residues. CDR1 SNHLY and CDR2 FYNNEI come from the germline V gene. CDR3 nucleotide sequence: TGTGCCAGCAGTCCCCAGGGCAGCTATGAAAAACTGTTTTTT. As protein: CASSPQGSYEKLFF.

The chain couples TRBV2 to TRBJ1-1; 7 bases agree with TRBD1. Per germline, CDR1 SNHLY and CDR2 FYNNEI. This CDR3 is built from 16 residues. V shed 5 bases, J shed 5 bases, and the junction held 14 bases outside the gene matches. The CDR3 loop is CASSRDRSLGRTEAFF. The CDR3 DNA is TGTGCCAGCAGTAGGGACAGAAGTCTTGGACGGACTGAAGCTTTCTTT.

The chain joins TRBV7-6 to TRBJ1-1, with TRBD1 matching 7 bases. The CDR3 length is 14 residues. Trimming at V came to 1 base and at J to 5 bases, leaving 4 bases not matched to a gene. From germline, CDR1 is SGHVS and CDR2 FNYEAQ. The CDR3 here is CASSLEGASTEAFF. In DNA, the CDR3 is TGTGCCAGCAGCTTAGAGGGGGCAAGTACTGAAGCTTTCTTT.

A single count supports this clone. Its ends do not fully match the called genes, so a read error is possible. The chain employs TRBV28 and TRBJ1-5; D possibly corresponds to TRBD1 (5 bases). The CDR3 runs to 15 residues. Germline loops: CDR1 MDHEN, CDR2 SYDVKM. CDR3 coding DNA: TGTGCCAGCAGCTTATGGGACCAGGTCCAGCAGCCCCAGCATTTT. It is translated as CASSLWDQVQQPQHF. The full variable domain, its missing parts supplied by reference TRBV28 and TRBJ1-5, is DVKVTQSSRYLVKRTGEKVFLECVQDMDHENMFWYRQDPGLGLRLIYFSYDVKMKEKGDIPEGYSVSREKKERFSLILESASTNQTSMYLCASSLWDQVQQPQHFGDGTRLSIL.

The genes are TRBV18 and TRBJ1-1; no clear D gene. The length of the CDR3 is 12 residues. V lost 5 bases and J lost 6, with 10 bases in between. Germline V CDR1 and CDR2: KGHSH, LQKENI. The CDR3 region is CASSEPIAEAFF. The CDR3 DNA follows: TGTGCCAGCTCAGAGCCGATAGCTGAAGCTTTCTTT. Complete variable domain (other parts from reference TRBV18 and TRBJ1-1): NAGVMQNPRHLVRRRGQEARLRCSPMKGHSHVYWYRQLPEEGLKFMVYLQKENIIDESGMPKERFSAEFPKEGPSILRIQQVVRGDSAAYFCASSEPIAEAFFGQGTRLTVV.

The J gene is TRBJ2-7, the V gene TRBV5-1, with D tentatively TRBD2 (5 bases). The V end lost 0 bases, the J end lost 6 bases, and 13 bases lay between the germline ends. Per the germline V gene, CDR1 is SGHRS and CDR2 is YFSETQ. The CDR3 is 14 residues long. The CDR3 sequence: CASSLGFGVVEQYF. CDR3 DNA: TGCGCCAGCAGCTTGGGATTCGGGGTAGTCGAGCAGTACTTC.

The CDR3 here is CASSFHVVYEQYF. CDR3 nucleotides: TGTGCCAGCAGTTTCCATGTGGTCTACGAGCAGTACTTC. The genes are TRBV28 and TRBJ2-7; D remains ambiguous. The germline V gene has CDR1 MDHEN and CDR2 SYDVKM. This CDR3 region has 13 residues. Between the trimmed V and J ends, which lost 3 bases and 3 bases, there was a span of 9 bases.

DNA of the CDR3: TGTGCCAGCAGTGAAGTAACAAGCACCTACAATGAGCAGTTCTTC. Its protein product is CASSEVTSTYNEQFF. V and J are TRBV6-1 and TRBJ2-1; D unclear. Trimming stripped 1 base from V and 2 bases from J, with 9 bases between. Per germline, CDR1 MNHNS and CDR2 SASEGT. This CDR3 comprises 15 residues.

The rearrangement uses TRBV5-1 and TRBJ2-3; 12 nucleotides agree with TRBD2. CDR3 size: 15 residues. Germline V CDR1 and CDR2: SGHRS, YFSETQ. V was clipped by 0 bases and J by 6 bases; unmatched bases: 2. CDR3: CASSLGLAGVDTQYF. CDR3 in DNA: TGCGCCAGCAGCTTGGGACTAGCGGGAGTGGATACGCAGTATTTT.

The V gene is TRBV5-4, the J gene TRBJ1-5; 9 bases are shared with TRBD1. The CDR3 has 14 residues. The germline CDR1 and CDR2 sequences are SGHNT and YYREEE (reference sequence). V lost 7 bases and J lost 3; bases outside the gene matches: 5. DNA of the CDR3: TGTGCCAGCCAACAGGGGGCACTCAATCAGCCCCAGCATTTT. Its protein product is CASQQGALNQPQHF.